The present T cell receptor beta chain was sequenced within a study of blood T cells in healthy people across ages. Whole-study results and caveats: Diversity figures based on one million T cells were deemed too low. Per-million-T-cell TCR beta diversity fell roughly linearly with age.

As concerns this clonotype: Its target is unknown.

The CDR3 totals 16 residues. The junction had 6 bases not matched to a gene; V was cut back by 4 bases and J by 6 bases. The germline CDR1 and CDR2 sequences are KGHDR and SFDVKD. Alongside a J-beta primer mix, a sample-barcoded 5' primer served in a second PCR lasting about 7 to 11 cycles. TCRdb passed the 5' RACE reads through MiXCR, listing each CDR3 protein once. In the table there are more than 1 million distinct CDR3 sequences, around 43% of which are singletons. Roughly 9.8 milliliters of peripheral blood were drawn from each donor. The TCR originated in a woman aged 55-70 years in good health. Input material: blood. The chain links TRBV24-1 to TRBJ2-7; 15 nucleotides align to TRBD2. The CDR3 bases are TGTGCCACCAGTGACCCTGGACTAGCGGGAGGGAGCGAGCAGTACTTC. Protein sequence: CATSDPGLAGGSEQYF.